These 21 T cell receptor beta chains came from one sample sequenced in a study of T cells and copy number aberrations in small-cell lung cancer (dated by TCRdb to about 2021). The library came from the immunoSEQ multiplex PCR assay. TCRdb holds this immuneACCESS table with in-frame rearrangements only. Some clones are missing; in checked studies, unresolved V genes explain under half, and the rest has no known cause. The sample records more than 9,000 clones, 75% to 80% of which are singletons. 30% to 40% of the sample lies in the top ten. The sample taken for sequencing was normal tissue next to the tumor. The receptors derive from a man in his sixties with small cell lung cancer.

This chain connects TRBV7-8 to TRBJ2-3; D ambiguous. The V end was cut by 5 bases, the J end by 0 bases, with 9 bases between. CDR1 is SGHVS and CDR2 is FQNEAQ in the germline V gene. The CDR3 contains 14 residues. CDR3: CASSAPQSTDTQYF. The CDR3, as DNA: TGTGCCAGCAGCGCCCCCCAGAGCACAGATACGCAGTATTTT.

This chain joins TRBV7-9 and TRBJ2-3; 7 bases line up with TRBD1. Germline-derived CDR1 and CDR2 are SEHNR and FQNEAQ (reference sequence). The trim removed 5 bases at V and 0 bases at J, leaving 11 bases unmatched. The CDR3 consists of 17 residues. The chain's CDR3 is CASSPGGSEYSTDTQYF. CDR3 DNA: TGTGCCAGCAGCCCAGGGGGTAGCGAGTATAGCACAGATACGCAGTATTTT.

The rearrangement links TRBV15 to TRBJ2-2, with D uncertain. V shed 1 base and J shed 5 bases, with 14 bases lying between them. CDR3 size: 16 residues. Germline V gives CDR1 LNHNV, CDR2 YYDKDF (reference sequence). The CDR3 region is CATSRVLELRTGELFF. In DNA, the CDR3 is TGTGCCACCAGCAGAGTGCTAGAATTAAGGACCGGGGAGCTGTTTTTT.

This clone was seen just once. The V and J genes are TRBV11-3 and TRBJ2-1, with D unresolved. The V end was cut by 6 bases, the J end by 3 bases, with 9 bases between. In germline, CDR1 is SGHNT, CDR2 YENEEA. The CDR3 length is 13 residues. In DNA, the CDR3 is TGTGCCAGCAGTCATCCTCTCTACAATGAGCAGTTCTTC. Its protein is CASSHPLYNEQFF. Full variable domain (rest looked up from reference TRBV11-3 and TRBJ2-1): EAGVVQSPRYKIIEKKQPVAFWCNPISGHNTLYWYLQNLGQGPELLIRYENEEAVDDSQLPKDRFSAERLKGVDSTLKIQPAELGDSAVYLCASSHPLYNEQFFGPGTRLTVL.

The rearrangement uses TRBV4-2 and TRBJ2-7, with TRBD1 matching over 10 bases. Trimming removed 0 bases from V and 5 bases from J; junction bases left unmatched: 4. Germline CDR1 is LGHNA and CDR2 is YNFKEQ. This CDR3 comprises 15 residues. CDR3 residues: CASSQDRQGADEQYF. CDR3 nucleotide sequence: TGTGCCAGCAGCCAAGATAGACAGGGGGCCGACGAGCAGTACTTC.

This sequence joins TRBV2 and TRBJ2-2; 8 nucleotides match TRBD1. J lost 4 bases, V lost 6 bases, and 4 bases had no gene match. The CDR3 contains 14 residues. In germline, CDR1 is SNHLY, CDR2 FYNNEI. The CDR3, as DNA: TGTGCCAGCAGGGACAGGGCCGGCACCGGGGAGCTGTTTTTT. Protein: CASRDRAGTGELFF.

The rearrangement links TRBV4-1 to TRBJ1-4; 8 bases agree with TRBD1. Per germline, CDR1 MGHRA and CDR2 YSYEKL. The CDR3 contains 16 residues. Unmatched junction bases numbered 10, after V lost 4 bases and J lost 6 bases. The CDR3 coding sequence is TGCGCCAGCAGCCTCTTCCAGGGGGCCCTGGATGAAAAACTGTTTTTT. Translation gives CASSLFQGALDEKLFF.

V and J are TRBV29-1 and TRBJ1-2; 7 bases fit TRBD1. The CDR3 is 11 amino acids. Trimming cost V 4 bases and J 6 bases; bases outside gene matches: 2. The germline V gene has CDR1 SQVTM and CDR2 ANQGSEA. CDR3: CSVGQGDGYTF. CDR3 DNA sequence: TGCAGCGTTGGCCAGGGGGATGGCTACACCTTC.

The chain employs TRBV6-1 and TRBJ2-3; D is unresolved. V gave up 0 bases and J gave up 6 bases, with 4 bases separating them. Germline V gene lookup returns CDR1 MNHNS and CDR2 SASEGT. This CDR3 region has 12 residues. Here the CDR3 reads CASSEARDTQYF. CDR3 nucleotide sequence: TGTGCCAGCAGTGAAGCGCGGGATACGCAGTATTTT.

The chain recombines TRBV6-1 with TRBJ2-7; 7 bases map to TRBD1. V lost 1 base and J lost 4; bases outside the gene matches: 10. Germline CDR1 reads MNHNS; CDR2 reads SASEGT. The CDR3 has 16 amino acids. The CDR3 loop reads CASSEGDRIFPYEQYF. CDR3 coding DNA: TGTGCCAGCAGTGAAGGGGACAGAATCTTTCCTTACGAGCAGTACTTC.

This chain joins TRBV5-4 and TRBJ2-1, with 9 positions matching TRBD1. Germline V gene lookup returns CDR1 SGHNT and CDR2 YYREEE (reference sequence). The CDR3 contains 15 residues. V lost 5 bases, J lost 4 bases, and 7 bases stayed unmatched. CDR3 region: CASSPRDRAYNEQFF. The DNA for the CDR3 is TGTGCCAGCAGTCCAAGGGACAGGGCGTACAATGAGCAGTTCTTC.

V is TRBV28 and J is TRBJ2-3, with TRBD2 matching over 8 bases. The V and J ends lost 7 bases and 5 bases, in that order; junction bases with no gene match: 14. Looked up from germline, CDR1 is MDHEN and CDR2 is SYDVKM. The CDR3 runs to 16 residues. CDR3 DNA sequence: TGTGCCAGCACCAAACCGACCGGGAGGGTAATAGATACGCAGTATTTT. Translated, it gives CASTKPTGRVIDTQYF.

V usage is TRBV5-5 and J usage is TRBJ1-4; D not certain. V shed 1 base and J shed 0 bases, with 4 bases lying between them. Germline V gives CDR1 SGHKS, CDR2 YYEKEE (reference sequence). The CDR3 runs to 14 residues. CDR3 nucleotide sequence: TGTGCCAGCAGCTTGACAGCAACTAATGAAAAACTGTTTTTT. It translates to CASSLTATNEKLFF.

The J gene is TRBJ2-7, the V gene TRBV19; possible D gene TRBD1, 6 bases. The V gene's germline CDR1 is LNHDA and CDR2 SQIVND (reference sequence). Deletions cut 4 bases from V and 3 bases from J, with 10 bases between. The CDR3 consists of 13 residues. Here the CDR3 reads CASSSRQDYEQYF. The CDR3 nucleotides read TGTGCCAGTAGTAGCCGACAGGACTACGAGCAGTACTTC. Variable domain in full (rest from reference TRBV19 and TRBJ2-7): DGGITQSPKYLFRKEGQNVTLSCEQNLNHDAMYWYRQDPGQGLRLIYYSQIVNDFQKGDIAEGYSVSREKKESFPLTVTSAQKNPTAFYLCASSSRQDYEQYFGPGTRLTVT.

As regards this clone: The junction differs from germline at one of its ends, possibly a read error. This chain links TRBV7-7 with TRBJ2-3; 8 bases agree with TRBD2. CDR1 and CDR2 from the germline V gene are SSHAT and FNYEAQ (reference sequence). The CDR3 is 16 amino acids. CDR3 nucleotides: TGTGCTAGCAGCAAAGGCACTAGCGGTAGCACAGATACGCAGTATTTT. It codes for CASSKGTSGSTDTQYF. Using reference TRBV7-7 and TRBJ2-3 for the parts outside the CDR3, the full variable domain is GAGVSQSPRYKVTKRGQDVTLRCDPISSHATLYWYQQALGQGPEFLTYFNYEAQPDKSGLPSDRFSAERPEGSISTLTIQRTEQRDSAMYRCASSKGTSGSTDTQYFGPGTRLTVL.

This clone has only one observation. V gene TRBV5-4 combines with J gene TRBJ2-7, with TRBD1 matching 8 bases. V shed 2 bases and J 1 base; nucleotides not matched to a gene: 2. Germline CDR1 and CDR2: SGHNT and YYREEE (reference sequence). The CDR3 extends over 14 amino acids. The CDR3 protein is CASSFQGASYEQYF. The CDR3 bases are TGTGCCAGCAGCTTCCAGGGGGCTTCCTACGAGCAGTACTTC.

This chain uses TRBV5-6 with TRBJ1-3; D gene unclear. The CDR3 extends over 14 amino acids. Germline CDR1 is SGHDT and CDR2 is YYEEEE. V lost 2 bases and J lost 6, with 12 bases in between. The CDR3 DNA sequence: TGTGCCAGCAGCTTTGGACGGAATTTAAACACCATATATTTT. Translating it yields CASSFGRNLNTIYF.

The chain links TRBV5-1 to TRBJ2-1, with 7 bases aligning to TRBD2. With 0 bases clipped from V and 10 bases from J, the junction kept 16 bases outside the gene matches. The germline gives CDR1 SGHRS, CDR2 YFSETQ. The CDR3 has 17 amino acids. CDR3 loop: CASSLDKRFNEGGEQFF. The CDR3 bases are TGCGCCAGCAGCTTGGATAAGCGTTTCAATGAGGGAGGGGAGCAGTTCTTC.

This chain uses TRBV30 with TRBJ2-7; TRBD1 or TRBD2 may be the D gene (6 bases each). The germline V gene encodes CDR1 GTSNPN and CDR2 SVGIG (reference sequence). V was trimmed by 0 bases and J by 0 bases, leaving 9 bases between them. The length of the CDR3 is 14 residues. The CDR3 bases are TGTGCCTGGAGTGTAGGGGGGAGCTCCTACGAGCAGTACTTC. It is translated as CAWSVGGSSYEQYF.

The chain combines TRBV7-9 with TRBJ2-1, with D possibly being TRBD1 (5 bases). Germline CDR1 reads SEHNR; CDR2 reads FQNEAQ (reference sequence). The CDR3 contains 13 residues. V lost 1 base, J lost 6 bases, and 7 bases lay in between. In DNA form, the CDR3 reads TGTGCCAGCAGCTTAGTAGGGGTCAATGAGCAGTTCTTC. Amino acid sequence: CASSLVGVNEQFF.

The chain is built from TRBV30 and TRBJ1-2, with 8 bases identical to TRBD1. Germline V gene data show CDR1 as GTSNPN and CDR2 as SVGIG (reference sequence). CDR3 length: 13 amino acids. Trimming at V came to 6 bases and at J to 5 bases, leaving 8 bases not matched to a gene. CDR3 bases: TGTGCCTGCCCTACGGACAGGGAGTATGGCTACACCTTC. Encoded protein: CACPTDREYGYTF.